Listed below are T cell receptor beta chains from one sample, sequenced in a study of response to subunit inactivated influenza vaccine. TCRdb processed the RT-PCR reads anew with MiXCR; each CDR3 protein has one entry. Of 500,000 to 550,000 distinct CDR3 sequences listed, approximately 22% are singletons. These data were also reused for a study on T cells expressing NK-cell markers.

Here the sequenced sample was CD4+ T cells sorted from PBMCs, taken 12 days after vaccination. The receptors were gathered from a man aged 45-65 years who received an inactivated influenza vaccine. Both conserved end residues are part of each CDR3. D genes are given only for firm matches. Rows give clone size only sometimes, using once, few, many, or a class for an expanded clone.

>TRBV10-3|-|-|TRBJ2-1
CATHQGTSYNEQFF
TGTGCCACACATCAGGGGACTTCCTACAATGAGCAGTTCTTC
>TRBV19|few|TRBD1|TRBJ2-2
CAGRQGNAGELFF
TGTGCCGGACGACAGGGGAACGCCGGGGAGCTGTTTTTT
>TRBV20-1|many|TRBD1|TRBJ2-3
CSATDRRGPNTDTQYF
TGCAGTGCTACTGATCGTAGGGGGCCAAACACAGATACGCAGTATTTT
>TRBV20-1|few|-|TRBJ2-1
CSARAFDEQFF
TGCAGTGCTAGGGCTTTCGATGAGCAGTTCTTC
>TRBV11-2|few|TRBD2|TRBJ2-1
CASSPRGVAGGSYNEQFF
TGTGCCAGCAGCCCTAGAGGGGTAGCGGGGGGATCCTACAATGAGCAGTTCTTC
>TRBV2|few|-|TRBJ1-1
CASSGISNTEAFF
TGTGCCAGCAGCGGGATCTCCAACACTGAAGCTTTCTTT
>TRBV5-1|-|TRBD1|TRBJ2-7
CASSLSIDRESYEQYF
TGCGCCAGCAGCCTCTCCATAGACAGGGAATCCTACGAGCAGTACTTC
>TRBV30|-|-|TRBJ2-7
CAWSRAGIYYEQYF
TGTGCCTGGAGTCGAGCAGGGATATACTACGAGCAGTACTTC
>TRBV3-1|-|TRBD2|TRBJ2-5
CASSQATAGGLRTQYF
TGTGCCAGCAGCCAAGCGACAGCGGGGGGGCTGAGGACCCAGTACTTC
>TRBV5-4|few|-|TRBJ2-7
CASSLQGGWEQYF
TGTGCCAGCAGCTTGCAGGGTGGATGGGAGCAGTACTTC
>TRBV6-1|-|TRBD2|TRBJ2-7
CASSPPASGRSSYEQYF
TGTGCCAGCAGTCCCCCCGCTAGCGGGAGGAGTTCCTACGAGCAGTACTTC
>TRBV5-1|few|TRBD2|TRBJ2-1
CASSSGTSANNEQFF
TGCGCCAGCAGTTCCGGGACTAGCGCAAACAATGAGCAGTTCTTC
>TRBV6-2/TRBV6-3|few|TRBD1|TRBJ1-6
CASSYARTGNNSPLHF
TGTGCCAGCAGTTACGCCCGGACAGGGAATAATTCACCCCTCCACTTT
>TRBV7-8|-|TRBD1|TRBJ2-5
CASSTIPRQGWLQETQYF
TGTGCCAGCAGCACTATCCCTCGACAGGGGTGGTTACAAGAGACCCAGTACTTC
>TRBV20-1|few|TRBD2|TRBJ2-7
CSAAPGGDPYEQYF
TGCAGTGCCGCCCCTGGGGGGGACCCCTACGAGCAGTACTTC
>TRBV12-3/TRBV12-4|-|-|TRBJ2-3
CASSFVASTDTQYF
TGTGCCAGCAGTTTTGTGGCTAGCACAGATACGCAGTATTTT
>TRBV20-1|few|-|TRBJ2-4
CSASSGSGYIQYF
TGCAGTGCTAGTTCAGGGTCGGGTTACATTCAGTACTTC
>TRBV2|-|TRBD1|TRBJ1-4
CAGRDSLNEKLFF
TGTGCCGGTCGGGACAGTCTTAATGAAAAACTGTTTTTT
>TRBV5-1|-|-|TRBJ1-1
CASSPRMGSGTEAFF
TGCGCCAGCAGCCCACGGATGGGGTCGGGCACTGAAGCTTTCTTT
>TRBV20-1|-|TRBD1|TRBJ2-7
CSAIGQVPYEQYF
TGCAGTGCAATTGGACAGGTCCCCTACGAGCAGTACTTC
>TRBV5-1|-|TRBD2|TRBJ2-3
CASSLAPLTSGGPTDTQYF
TGCGCCAGCAGCTTGGCGCCCCTGACTAGCGGGGGACCCACAGATACGCAGTATTTT
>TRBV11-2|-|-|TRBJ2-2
CASSTFEAGELFF
TGTGCCAGCAGTACCTTCGAGGCCGGGGAGCTGTTTTTT
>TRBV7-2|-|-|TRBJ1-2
CASSLFSILNYGYTF
TGTGCCAGCAGCTTATTCTCCATACTTAACTATGGCTACACCTTC
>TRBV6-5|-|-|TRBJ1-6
CASSYPSSGSSYNSPLHF
TGTGCCAGCAGTTACCCTTCGAGCGGCAGCTCCTATAATTCACCCCTCCACTTT
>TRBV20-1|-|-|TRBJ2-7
CSARDSGHPYEQYF
TGCAGTGCTAGAGATTCCGGACATCCCTACGAGCAGTACTTC
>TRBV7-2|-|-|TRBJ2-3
CASSLRAIGTDTQYF
TGTGCCAGCAGCTTAAGGGCAATTGGCACAGATACGCAGTATTTT
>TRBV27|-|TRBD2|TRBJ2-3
CASSWGLGADTQYF
TGTGCCAGCAGTTGGGGACTAGGGGCAGATACGCAGTATTTT
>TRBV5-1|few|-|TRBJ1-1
CASSPWGGSQPSSEAFF
TGCGCCAGCAGCCCGTGGGGGGGCTCCCAGCCAAGTAGTGAAGCTTTCTTT
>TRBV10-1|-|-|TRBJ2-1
CASSEGALEQFF
TGCGCCAGCAGTGAGGGGGCTTTGGAGCAGTTCTTC
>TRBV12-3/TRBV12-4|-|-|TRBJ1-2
CASSSGTGMGKDGYTF
TGTGCCAGCAGTTCCGGGACCGGGATGGGGAAGGATGGCTACACCTTC
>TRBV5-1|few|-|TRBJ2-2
CASSLAKEAFTGELFF
TGCGCCAGCAGCTTGGCCAAGGAAGCTTTCACCGGGGAGCTGTTTTTT
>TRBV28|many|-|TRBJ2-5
CASIGYQETQYF
TGTGCCAGCATCGGGTACCAAGAGACCCAGTACTTC
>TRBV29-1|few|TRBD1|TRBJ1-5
CSVWTGGLQPQHF
TGCAGCGTCTGGACAGGGGGCTTACAGCCCCAGCATTTT
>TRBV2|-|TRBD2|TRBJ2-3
CASSGLAGRDTQYF
TGTGCCAGCAGTGGACTAGCGGGCAGGGATACGCAGTATTTT
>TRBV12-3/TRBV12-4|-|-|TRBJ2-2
CASSFSRLNTGELFF
TGTGCCAGCAGTTTCTCACGGCTGAACACCGGGGAGCTGTTTTTT
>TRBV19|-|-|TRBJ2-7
CASSISGGAYEQYF
TGTGCCAGTAGCATTAGCGGCGGGGCCTACGAGCAGTACTTC
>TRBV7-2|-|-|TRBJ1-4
CASSPTVGGREKLFF
TGTGCCAGCAGCCCCACGGTGGGGGGTCGAGAAAAACTGTTTTTT
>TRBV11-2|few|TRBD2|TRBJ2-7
CASIKDRPLAGTSYEQYF
TGTGCCAGCATCAAGGACAGACCACTAGCGGGGACATCCTACGAGCAGTACTTC
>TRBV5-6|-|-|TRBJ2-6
CASSTGLGANVLTF
TGTGCCAGCAGCACAGGGTTAGGGGCCAACGTCCTGACTTTC
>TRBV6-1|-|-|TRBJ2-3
CASLYRDGSTDTQYF
TGTGCCAGCTTGTACCGGGACGGGAGCACAGATACGCAGTATTTT
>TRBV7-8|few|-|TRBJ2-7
CASTVSRAGSYEQYF
TGTGCCAGCACAGTCTCTAGGGCAGGGTCCTACGAGCAGTACTTC
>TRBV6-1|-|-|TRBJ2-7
CASSELDGSAEYF
TGTGCCAGCAGTGAATTAGACGGGTCAGCGGAGTACTTC
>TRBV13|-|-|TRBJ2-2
CASSLKPGELFF
TGTGCCAGCAGCTTAAAGCCCGGGGAGCTGTTTTTT
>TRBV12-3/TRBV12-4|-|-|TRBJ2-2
CASSPLTNGPTGELFF
TGTGCCAGCAGTCCGTTGACAAATGGGCCCACCGGGGAGCTGTTTTTT
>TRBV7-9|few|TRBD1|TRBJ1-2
CASSRRQGKQVNYGYTF
TGTGCCAGCAGCCGGCGACAGGGGAAACAGGTGAACTATGGCTACACCTTC
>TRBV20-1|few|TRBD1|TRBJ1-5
CSAGGQGNQPQHF
TGCAGTGCCGGGGGACAGGGCAATCAGCCCCAGCATTTT
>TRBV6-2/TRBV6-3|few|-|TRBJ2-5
CASSSQQGLETQYF
TGTGCCAGCAGTTCCCAACAGGGTCTAGAGACCCAGTACTTC
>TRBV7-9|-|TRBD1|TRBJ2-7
CASSPTTGAHEQYF
TGTGCCAGCAGCCCGACGACAGGGGCCCACGAGCAGTACTTC
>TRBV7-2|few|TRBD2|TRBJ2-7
CASSLKGGWEQYF
TGTGCCAGCAGCTTAAAGGGAGGGTGGGAGCAGTACTTC
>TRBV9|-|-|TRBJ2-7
CASLERVSYEQYF
TGTGCCAGCTTGGAGCGGGTCTCCTACGAGCAGTACTTC
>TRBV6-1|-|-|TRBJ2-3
CASSEVFGGTQYF
TGTGCCAGCAGTGAGGTTTTCGGGGGTACGCAGTATTTT
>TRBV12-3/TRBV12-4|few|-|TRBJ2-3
CASSKLAGEEYF
TGTGCCAGCAGCAAACTAGCTGGGGAAGAGTATTTT
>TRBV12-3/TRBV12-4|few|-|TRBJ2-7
CASSLTGWNEQYF
TGTGCCAGCAGTTTAACAGGGTGGAACGAGCAGTACTTC
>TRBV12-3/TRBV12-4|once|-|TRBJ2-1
CASTTGAVGQFF
TGTGCCAGCACCACCGGGGCTGTGGGGCAGTTCTTC